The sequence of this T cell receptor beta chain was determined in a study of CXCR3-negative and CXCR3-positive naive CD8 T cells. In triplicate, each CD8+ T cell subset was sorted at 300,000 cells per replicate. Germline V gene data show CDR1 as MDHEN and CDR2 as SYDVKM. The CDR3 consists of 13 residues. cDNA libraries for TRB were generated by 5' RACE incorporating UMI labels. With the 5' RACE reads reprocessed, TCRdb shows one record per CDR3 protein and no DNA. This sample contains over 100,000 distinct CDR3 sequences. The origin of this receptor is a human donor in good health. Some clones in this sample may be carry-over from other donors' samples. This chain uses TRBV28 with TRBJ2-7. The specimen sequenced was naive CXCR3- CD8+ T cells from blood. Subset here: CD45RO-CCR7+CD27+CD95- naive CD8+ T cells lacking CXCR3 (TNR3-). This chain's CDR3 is CASSLVKTYEQYF.